The 21 T cell receptor beta chains reported below all come from one sample, sequenced in a study of cytomegalovirus exposure and HLA in healthy donors. This PCR relied on a set of 60 Vbeta primers and 13 Jbeta primers. The method was immunoSEQ multiplex PCR; TCRdb's version includes in-frame clones alone and lacks a portion of them. The table lists under 200,000 clones, about 85% of them singletons. Sequencing was carried out using PBMCs. All receptors come from a man aged 45 to 65 in good health and CMV-seropositive.

V and J are TRBV6-5 and TRBJ2-5; no firm D call. CDR3 length: 15 amino acids. The V and J ends lost 0 bases and 1 base respectively, with 9 bases between them. The germline CDR1 and CDR2 sequences are MNHEY and SVGAGI. The CDR3 loop reads CASSYSATVQETQYF. Written as DNA, the CDR3 is TGTGCCAGCAGTTACTCAGCGACCGTCCAAGAGACCCAGTACTTC.

V and J are TRBV11-2 and TRBJ2-5; unclear D gene. V lost 4 bases, J lost 5 bases, and 14 bases lay in between. CDR3 length: 14 residues. Germline V lookup: CDR1 SGHAT, CDR2 FQNNGV. CDR3 in DNA: TGTGCCAGCAGCTCCTACGCCGGAGAGGAGACCCAGTACTTC. Amino acids: CASSSYAGEETQYF. Supplemented by reference TRBV11-2 and TRBJ2-5, the full variable domain reads EAGVAQSPRYKIIEKRQSVAFWCNPISGHATLYWYQQILGQGPKLLIQFQNNGVVDDSQLPKDRFSAERLKGVDSTLKIQPAKLEDSAVYLCASSSYAGEETQYFGPGTRLLVL.

The V gene is TRBV19, the J gene TRBJ1-5; 8 nucleotides line up with TRBD1. The germline gives CDR1 LNHDA, CDR2 SQIVND (reference sequence). The CDR3 extends over 15 amino acids. The J segment lost 11 bases and the V segment lost 7 bases, leaving 16 bases of the junction unmatched. The CDR3 is CASTLTGTGVLAQHF. The CDR3 nucleotides are TGTGCCAGTACCTTAACCGGGACAGGTGTCTTGGCCCAGCATTTT.

The chain links TRBV15 to TRBJ2-2; D possibly corresponds to TRBD2 (5 bases). CDR1 LNHNV and CDR2 YYDKDF come from the germline V gene (reference sequence). Trimming removed 6 bases from V and 6 bases from J, with 11 bases in between. This CDR3 is 13 amino acids long. The CDR3 loop is CATRIEGAGELFF. The CDR3 DNA reads as TGTGCCACCAGGATCGAGGGTGCCGGGGAGCTGTTTTTT.

This chain connects TRBV7-2 to TRBJ2-2; no firm D call. Germline V lookup: CDR1 SGHTA, CDR2 FQGNSA. Trimming removed 3 bases at V and 2 bases at J, with 13 bases between. The length of the CDR3 is 16 residues. The CDR3 DNA reads TGTGCCAGCAGCTTGAACAGTGCCTCCAACACCGGGGAGCTGTTTTTT. The encoded protein is CASSLNSASNTGELFF.

This clone was detected once. This chain links TRBV5-1 with TRBJ2-7, with TRBD1 matching 9 bases. The germline CDR1 and CDR2 sequences are SGHRS and YFSETQ. The V and J ends lost 8 bases and 3 bases, in that order; junction bases with no gene match: 15. The CDR3 length is 16 residues. CDR3 loop: CASSSTDRDRDYEQYF. The CDR3 region has the DNA TGCGCCAGTTCCTCGACCGACCGGGACAGGGACTACGAGCAGTACTTC.

The chain joins TRBV9 to TRBJ2-2; D possibly corresponds to TRBD1 (5 bases). There are 15 residues in the CDR3. The V end was cut by 2 bases, the J end by 5 bases, with 13 bases between. CDR1 is SGDLS and CDR2 is YYNGEE in the germline V gene. The CDR3 nucleotides are TGTGCCAGCAGCGTCGACAGCGTCCGAACCGGGGAGCTGTTTTTT. This sequence encodes CASSVDSVRTGELFF.

The gene calls are TRBV2 and TRBJ1-4, with 9 bases fitting TRBD1. Germline CDR1 reads SNHLY; CDR2 reads FYNNEI. The CDR3 contains 13 residues. The J segment lost 11 bases and the V segment lost 6 bases, leaving 7 bases of the junction unmatched. DNA for the CDR3: TGTGCCAGCAGACAGGGGGCCGCAAGGAAACTGTTTTTT. Translated: CASRQGAARKLFF.

This clone was observed once. J is TRBJ1-5 and V is TRBV5-6; possible D gene TRBD1, 6 bases. The CDR3 extends over 14 amino acids. CDR1 and CDR2 (germline): SGHDT, YYEEEE. Between the trimmed V and J ends, which lost 6 bases and 1 base, there was a span of 11 bases. The CDR3 coding sequence is TGTGCCAGCACCTCAGGGGTCAGCAATCAGCCCCAGCATTTT. Translating it yields CASTSGVSNQPQHF.

In this sample, this clone turned up once. V usage is TRBV7-2 and J usage is TRBJ2-2, with D unresolved. Trimming removed 5 bases from V and 4 bases from J, with 8 bases in between. The CDR3 spans 13 residues. Germline V gives CDR1 SGHTA, CDR2 FQGNSA. CDR3 in amino acids: CASSARTTGELFF. The CDR3 DNA is TGTGCCAGCAGCGCCAGAACCACCGGGGAGCTGTTTTTT.

The J gene is TRBJ1-2, the V gene TRBV23-1; 8 bases fit TRBD1. TRBV23-1 is annotated as an ORF whose role is uncertain. Losses at the gene ends were 4 bases for V and 4 bases for J; bases not matched to a gene: 5. The CDR3 contains 14 residues. This CDR3 is CASSRPGQGYGYTF. CDR3 nucleotides: TGCGCCAGCAGTCGACCCGGACAGGGCTATGGCTACACCTTC.

This chain links TRBV6-5 with TRBJ2-1; TRBD2 is a possible D gene (6 bases). The ends were cut back, 2 bases at V and 2 bases at J, with 10 bases in the middle. Germline-derived CDR1 and CDR2 are MNHEY and SVGAGI. The CDR3 contains 15 residues. CDR3 DNA: TGTGCCAGCAGTTACGGGGGGTTGACCTACAATGAGCAGTTCTTC. This codes for CASSYGGLTYNEQFF.

The J gene is TRBJ1-5, the V gene TRBV28; no clear D gene. CDR1 and CDR2 from the germline V gene are MDHEN and SYDVKM. The CDR3 is 13 amino acids. The V and J ends lost 3 bases and 4 bases respectively, with 7 bases between them. The CDR3 reads CASSFPGNQPQHF. CDR3 bases: TGTGCCAGCAGTTTTCCGGGAAATCAGCCCCAGCATTTT.

This chain links TRBV6-6 with TRBJ1-3; TRBD1 might be the D (5 bases). Germline values: CDR1 MNHNY, CDR2 SVGAGI (reference sequence). V gave up 2 bases and J gave up 2 bases, with 13 bases separating them. This CDR3 is built from 16 residues. The DNA for the CDR3 is TGTGCCAGCAGTTACCGGGGGGTGGGGGCTGGAAACACCATATATTTT. Translating it yields CASSYRGVGAGNTIYF.

This chain connects TRBV6-6 to TRBJ1-2; no definite D call. Germline V lookup: CDR1 MNHNY, CDR2 SVGAGI (reference sequence). Between the trimmed V and J ends, which lost 7 bases and 5 bases, there was a span of 23 bases. This CDR3 contains 16 residues. The CDR3 nucleotides read TGTGCCAGCACCAACGGTCAGGCGCAAACTTTTTATGGCTACACCTTC. Translating it yields CASTNGQAQTFYGYTF.

The J gene is TRBJ2-1, the V gene TRBV9; the D gene is possibly TRBD2 (6 bases). The V and J ends lost 7 bases and 0 bases respectively, with 14 bases between them. CDR3 length: 15 residues. Germline V gene data show CDR1 as SGDLS and CDR2 as YYNGEE. CDR3: CASSWGESSYNEQFF. In nucleotides, the CDR3 is TGTGCCAGCTCCTGGGGGGAGAGCTCCTACAATGAGCAGTTCTTC.

Only one count was recorded for this clone. The V and J genes are TRBV27 and TRBJ2-7, with D unclear. The V end lost 2 bases, the J end lost 1 base, and 6 bases lay between the germline ends. The germline CDR1 and CDR2 sequences are MNHEY and SMNVEV (reference sequence). The CDR3 length is 13 residues. The CDR3 DNA is TGTGCCAGCAGTTTAAGCCCATCCTACGAGCAGTACTTC. This codes for CASSLSPSYEQYF.

This clone was detected only once. This chain connects TRBV7-2 to TRBJ2-5; weak D call: TRBD1 (6 bases). The CDR3 consists of 13 residues. The germline V and J ends were trimmed by 5 bases and 2 bases, with 9 bases remaining between them. In germline, CDR1 is SGHTA, CDR2 FQGNSA. CDR3 loop: CASSPDRQETQYF. The CDR3 DNA reads as TGTGCCAGCAGCCCGGACAGACAAGAGACCCAGTACTTC.

The V call is TRBV11-1, the J call TRBJ2-7; 8 bases agree with TRBD2. V lost 1 base and J lost 1; bases outside the gene matches: 6. The CDR3 covers 16 residues. Germline V gives CDR1 SGHAT, CDR2 FQDESV (reference sequence). This CDR3 reads CASSLVPSGPSYEQYF. Written as DNA, the CDR3 is TGTGCCAGCAGCTTAGTTCCTAGCGGGCCATCCTACGAGCAGTACTTC.

The V gene is TRBV30, the J gene TRBJ2-3; 8 bases agree with TRBD2. In germline, CDR1 is GTSNPN, CDR2 SVGIG (reference sequence). With V trimmed by 1 base and J by 2 bases, 11 bases remained unmatched. The CDR3 extends over 17 amino acids. Written as DNA, the CDR3 is TGTGCCTGGAGTGGTAGCGTAATAGCGGGACCCACAGATACGCAGTATTTT. Its protein product is CAWSGSVIAGPTDTQYF.

The chain combines TRBV27 with TRBJ1-4; the D is unclear. In germline, CDR1 is MNHEY, CDR2 SMNVEV (reference sequence). The V and J ends lost 2 bases and 8 bases respectively, with 12 bases between them. The CDR3 extends over 14 amino acids. The CDR3 region is CASSLSVLTEKLFF. The DNA of the CDR3 is TGTGCCAGCAGTTTAAGTGTCCTCACAGAAAAACTGTTTTTT.